The 5 T cell receptor beta chains listed next were all sequenced from one sample in a study of cytomegalovirus exposure and HLA in healthy donors (dated by TCRdb to 2016 to 2017). The library was prepared using the immunoSEQ multiplex PCR assay. A mixture of 60 forward primers for TCR Vbeta segments and 13 reverse primers for TCR Jbeta segments was used in the multiplex PCR. Held by TCRdb, this immuneACCESS table contains in-frame sequences only and omits some clones. Under half of the omission traces to an unresolved V gene where checked; the cause of the rest is unknown. A total of 100,000 or so clones appear in this sample, 70% to 80% of them only once. 2.6% of the sample belongs to the ten largest clones. The sequenced material came from PBMCs. The receptors here all came from a man aged 45-65 years in good health and CMV-seropositive.

The chain links TRBV5-1 to TRBJ1-6, with 7 bases matching TRBD1. CDR1 and CDR2 from the germline V gene are SGHRS and YFSETQ. The CDR3 has 15 amino acids. The junction had 5 bases not matched to a gene; V was cut back by 2 bases and J by 6 bases. For the CDR3, the DNA is TGCGCCAGCAGCTTCACAGGGGCTCCTAATTCACCCCTCCACTTT. Translation: CASSFTGAPNSPLHF.

The chain carries TRBV11-2 and TRBJ2-5; D is undetermined. CDR1 and CDR2 from the germline V gene are SGHAT and FQNNGV. This CDR3 spans 13 amino acids. V was clipped by 3 bases and J by 2 bases, with 7 bases between them. The CDR3 nucleotides read TGTGCCAGCAGCTTTGGCCTTCAAGAGACCCAGTACTTC. This gives the protein CASSFGLQETQYF.

The V call is TRBV19, the J call TRBJ2-1; tentatively, D is TRBD1 (7 bases). Trimming stripped 7 bases from V and 0 bases from J, with 10 bases between. The CDR3 covers 14 residues. Germline V gene sequence: CDR1 LNHDA, CDR2 SQIVND (reference sequence). CDR3 nucleotides: TGTGCCAGTACGCGGGACAGCTCCTACAATGAGCAGTTCTTC. Amino acids: CASTRDSSYNEQFF.

The chain carries TRBV11-2 and TRBJ2-5, with 7 bases matching TRBD1. The junction had 9 bases not matched to a gene; V was cut back by 5 bases and J by 0 bases. Germline V gene data show CDR1 as SGHAT and CDR2 as FQNNGV. The CDR3 runs 16 residues. The CDR3: CASSPAGTAYQETQYF. For the CDR3, the DNA is TGTGCCAGCAGCCCAGCCGGGACAGCCTACCAAGAGACCCAGTACTTC.

This chain joins TRBV7-2 and TRBJ2-7, with TRBD1 as a possible D gene (6 bases). V was trimmed by 1 base and J by 1 base, leaving 14 bases between them. The length of the CDR3 is 16 residues. Germline V gene sequence: CDR1 SGHTA, CDR2 FQGNSA. Here the CDR3 reads CASSLGGWTVSYEQYF. The CDR3 coding sequence is TGTGCCAGCAGCTTAGGGGGTTGGACAGTTTCCTACGAGCAGTACTTC.